These 9 T cell receptor beta chains share one sample of origin, sequenced in a study of T cells after somatic rescue of genetic block. Assay used: immunoSEQ multiplex PCR; TCRdb lists only in-frame clones, some missing. The table has approximately 16,000 clones, around 70% seen once; the top ten hold less than 35%. The sample was peripheral blood mononuclear cells (PBMCs). These receptors were collected from a man aged 18 to 30.

This chain connects TRBV30 to TRBJ2-2, with D uncertain. V lost 3 bases to trimming and J lost 8 bases, with 13 bases between them. The CDR3 has 13 amino acids. CDR1 GTSNPN and CDR2 SVGIG come from the germline V gene (reference sequence). The CDR3 nucleotides read TGTGCCTGGAGAACAGACTCCACGGGGGAGCTGTTTTTT. This translates into CAWRTDSTGELFF.

This clone was seen more than once but under ten times. The chain is built from TRBV27 and TRBJ2-7, with 10 nucleotides matching TRBD1. V trimming: 7 bases; J trimming: 4 bases; junction bases outside the gene matches: 16. CDR3 length equals 17 residues. The germline CDR1 and CDR2 sequences are MNHEY and SMNVEV (reference sequence). In DNA form, the CDR3 reads TGTGCCAGCACCTCAAAGAAAACCGGGACAGGGGTTTACGAGCAGTACTTC. Translated: CASTSKKTGTGVYEQYF.

The chain links TRBV15 to TRBJ2-7; D possibly matches TRBD1 or TRBD2 (5 bases each). With 1 base removed from V and 2 bases from J, the gap between germline ends came to 18 bases. Germline CDR1 reads LNHNV; CDR2 reads YYDKDF (reference sequence). The CDR3 consists of 17 residues. The CDR3 reads CATSRARRQGVPYEQYF. The CDR3 bases are TGTGCCACCAGCAGAGCGCGGAGGCAGGGTGTTCCCTACGAGCAGTACTTC.

CDR3 nucleotides: TGTGCCAGCAGTCCGGGGAGTTCACCCCTCCACTTT. It encodes CASSPGSSPLHF. This chain links TRBV11-2 with TRBJ1-6; D is uncertain. The germline CDR1 and CDR2 sequences are SGHAT and FQNNGV. The V gene lost 6 bases and the J gene lost 9 bases, with 9 bases spanning the gap. There are 12 residues in the CDR3.

The chain carries TRBV5-1 and TRBJ1-1, with TRBD1 as a possible D gene (6 bases). CDR3 length: 13 amino acids. Germline lookup yields CDR1 SGHRS and CDR2 YFSETQ. V was trimmed by 0 bases and J by 7 bases, leaving 10 bases between them. CDR3 coding DNA: TGCGCCAGCAGCTTGGAAGGACAGCATGAAGCTTTCTTT. This sequence encodes CASSLEGQHEAFF.

V usage is TRBV7-9 and J usage is TRBJ2-3; no reliable D call. The CDR3 runs to 13 residues. The V and J ends lost 3 bases and 5 bases respectively, with 9 bases between them. CDR1 and CDR2 from the germline V gene are SEHNR and FQNEAQ (reference sequence). The CDR3 is CASSFPSGDTQYF. The CDR3 bases are TGTGCCAGCAGCTTCCCTTCAGGAGATACGCAGTATTTT.

This chain connects TRBV11-2 to TRBJ2-2, with 14 nucleotides matching TRBD2. V lost 5 bases to trimming and J lost 6 bases; unmatched junction nucleotides: 8. CDR3 length: 17 amino acids. CDR1 is SGHAT and CDR2 is FQNNGV in the germline V gene. CDR3 in DNA: TGTGCCAGCAGCGCGGGACTAGCGGGAGCAGGGGCCGGGGAGCTGTTTTTT. It specifies CASSAGLAGAGAGELFF.

J is TRBJ1-2 and V is TRBV25-1, with D unresolved. In germline, CDR1 is MGHDK, CDR2 SYGVNS. CDR3 length: 13 residues. V was pared by 4 bases and J by 7 bases, with 13 bases between. The CDR3 is CASSVTSMGGYTF. In DNA form, the CDR3 reads TGTGCCAGCAGTGTCACCTCGATGGGTGGCTACACCTTC.

This clone has a single count. The V and J genes are TRBV5-1 and TRBJ2-3; D is unresolved. The CDR3 runs 15 residues. V lost 2 bases and J lost 4, with 14 bases in between. Germline V CDR1 and CDR2: SGHRS, YFSETQ. The CDR3 region is CASSFLPPGADTQYF. The CDR3 bases are TGCGCCAGCAGCTTTTTGCCTCCTGGAGCAGATACGCAGTATTTT.